These T cell receptor beta chains were read from a single sample in a study of cytomegalovirus exposure and HLA in healthy donors. The repertoire was sequenced with immunoSEQ multiplex PCR; TCRdb's copy has only in-frame clones and lacks some. The repertoire consists of 100,000 to 150,000 clones, with approximately 70% occurring once and the leading ten covering over 4%. The material sequenced was PBMCs. These receptor sequences come from a man aged 55 to 70 in good health and CMV-seropositive. Both conserved end residues are part of each CDR3. Each record gives: J gene, clone size, V gene, D gene, CDR3 protein, CDR3 DNA. The D gene is left open where the match is weak. The size field is filled for only some rows; it gives once, few, many or a size class.

>TRBJ1-1|.|TRBV29-1|TRBD1
CSVGDSRRNTEAFF
TGCAGCGTCGGGGACAGCCGGCGGAACACTGAAGCTTTCTTT
>TRBJ1-1|.|TRBV10-1|.
CASSEKGGTEAFF
TGCGCCAGCAGTGAGAAGGGCGGGACTGAAGCTTTCTTT
>TRBJ2-3|.|TRBV20-1|.
CSARAADTQYF
TGCAGTGCTAGGGCGGCAGATACGCAGTATTTT
>TRBJ1-5|few|TRBV7-9|.
CASSLDAGPQHF
TGTGCCAGCAGCTTAGATGCGGGGCCCCAGCATTTT
>TRBJ1-2|.|TRBV7-3|.
CASSAELVPNYGYTF
TGTGCCAGCAGCGCCGAGCTCGTGCCTAACTATGGCTACACCTTC
>TRBJ1-1|.|TRBV5-3|TRBD1
CARSYRQGAMNTEAFF
TGTGCCAGAAGCTACCGACAGGGAGCAATGAACACTGAAGCTTTCTTT
>TRBJ1-3|.|TRBV29-1|.
CSVARGGGNTIYF
TGCAGCGTTGCGCGGGGAGGAGGAAACACCATATATTTT
>TRBJ2-7|.|TRBV28|.
CASRGQAFQKEYF
TGTGCCAGCAGGGGACAAGCGTTCCAAAAAGAGTACTTC
>TRBJ1-5|.|TRBV7-2|.
CASSLPPDQPQHF
TGTGCCAGCAGCCTCCCCCCAGATCAGCCCCAGCATTTT
>TRBJ1-6|.|TRBV7-7|.
CASSLGVLGSNSPLHF
TGTGCTAGCAGCTTAGGGGTTCTGGGCTCTAATTCACCCCTCCACTTT
>TRBJ1-2|few|TRBV5-6|.
CASSPRAYGYTF
TGTGCCAGCAGCCCGAGAGCCTATGGCTACACCTTC
>TRBJ1-1|.|TRBV5-6|TRBD1
CASSLQGRGNTEAFF
TGTGCCAGCAGCTTACAGGGGAGAGGGAACACTGAAGCTTTCTTT
>TRBJ2-3|.|TRBV11-2|TRBD2
CASSYHSGGSTDTQYF
TGTGCCAGCAGCTACCATAGCGGGGGGAGCACAGATACGCAGTATTTT
>TRBJ2-5|.|TRBV12-5|TRBD1
CASGLPQTGSLGTQYF
TGTGCTAGTGGTTTGCCTCAGACAGGGTCCTTGGGGACCCAGTACTTC
>TRBJ1-5|.|TRBV6-5|TRBD1
CASRRDRDENQPQHF
TGTGCCAGCAGACGGGACAGGGATGAGAATCAGCCCCAGCATTTT
>TRBJ2-5|few|TRBV19|TRBD2
CASSSGLAVYQETQYF
TGTGCCAGTAGCTCGGGACTAGCTGTTTACCAAGAGACCCAGTACTTC
>TRBJ1-1|.|TRBV5-6|.
CASGQIRGLNTEAFF
TGTGCCAGCGGCCAGATCAGGGGCCTGAACACTGAAGCTTTCTTT
>TRBJ2-5|.|TRBV7-2|TRBD2
CASSPRGEETQYF
TGTGCCAGCAGCCCACGGGGGGAAGAGACCCAGTACTTC
>TRBJ2-1|once|TRBV4-1|TRBD2
CASSLLASGNYNEQFF
TGCGCCAGCAGCCTTCTTGCTAGCGGAAACTACAATGAGCAGTTCTTC
>TRBJ1-2|.|TRBV19|TRBD1
CAKLRGTNYGYTF
TGTGCCAAACTCAGGGGGACTAACTATGGCTACACCTTC
>TRBJ2-3|.|TRBV19|TRBD1
CASSIGLPLGQGHRGDTQYF
TGTGCCAGTAGTATCGGTTTACCCCTGGGACAGGGTCACAGAGGGGATACGCAGTATTTT
>TRBJ2-3|.|TRBV7-9|.
CASSLAPGGTDTQYF
TGTGCCAGCAGCTTAGCGCCAGGGGGCACAGATACGCAGTATTTT
>TRBJ2-5|.|TRBV5-1|.
CASSQGFGETQYF
TGCGCCAGCAGCCAGGGGTTTGGAGAGACCCAGTACTTC
>TRBJ2-2|.|TRBV7-3|TRBD2
CASSLLAGGLLYTGELFF
TGTGCCAGCAGCTTACTCGCGGGGGGGCTCCTATACACCGGGGAGCTGTTTTTT
>TRBJ1-6|.|TRBV15|.
CATARDRFLTLHF
TGTGCCACCGCCCGAGACAGGTTCTTAACCCTCCACTTT
>TRBJ1-5|few|TRBV15|.
CATSRRTADSFDQPQHF
TGTGCCACCAGCAGAAGGACAGCAGACAGTTTCGATCAGCCCCAGCATTTT
>TRBJ1-4|.|TRBV15|.
CATSNPDNEKLFF
TGTGCCACCAGCAACCCAGATAATGAAAAACTGTTTTTT
>TRBJ2-2|few|TRBV19|.
CASSTGPTGPNTGELFF
TGTGCCAGTAGTACGGGCCCGACAGGCCCGAACACCGGGGAGCTGTTTTTT
>TRBJ2-7|.|TRBV6-5|TRBD2
CASSRGLAVSYEQYF
TGTGCCAGCAGTCGTGGACTAGCGGTCTCCTACGAGCAGTACTTC
>TRBJ2-2|.|TRBV28|.
CASMKRSLAGELFF
TGTGCCAGCATGAAGCGCTCGTTAGCCGGGGAGCTGTTTTTT
>TRBJ1-6|.|TRBV6-1|.
CASKSVAGESPLHF
TGTGCCAGCAAGAGTGTGGCAGGGGAATCACCCCTCCACTTT
>TRBJ1-4|.|TRBV25-1|TRBD1
CASRDRGLAEKLFF
TGTGCCAGCAGAGACAGGGGGCTTGCTGAAAAACTGTTTTTT
>TRBJ2-3|once|TRBV13|TRBD1
CASSPWTGKRDTQYF
TGTGCCAGCAGCCCTTGGACAGGGAAAAGGGATACGCAGTATTTT
>TRBJ2-7|.|TRBV2|TRBD2
CASRLLGLGTYEQYF
TGTGCCAGCCGTTTGTTGGGACTAGGGACCTACGAGCAGTACTTC
>TRBJ1-6|.|TRBV2|.
CASRRENSPLHF
TGTGCCAGCAGGCGGGAAAATTCACCCCTCCACTTT
>TRBJ2-5|.|TRBV5-6|.
CASSLSVETQYF
TGTGCCAGCAGCTTATCTGTGGAGACCCAGTACTTC
>TRBJ2-5|.|TRBV6-1|TRBD2
CASRRAGGIGETQYF
TGTGCCAGCAGGCGAGCGGGGGGTATCGGAGAGACCCAGTACTTC
>TRBJ2-3|.|TRBV29-1|TRBD2
CSARAGAGTDTQYF
TGCAGCGCACGAGCGGGGGCTGGAACAGATACGCAGTATTTT
>TRBJ2-5|.|TRBV7-7|.
CASSLGVWGEETQYF
TGTGCTAGCAGCTTAGGAGTATGGGGAGAGGAGACCCAGTACTTC
>TRBJ2-2|once|TRBV5-1|TRBD2
CASSLVLAGNTGELFF
TGCGCCAGCAGCTTGGTCCTAGCGGGGAACACCGGGGAGCTGTTTTTT
>TRBJ1-1|once|TRBV6-6|.
CASSSLRETEAFF
TGTGCCAGCAGTTCCCTCCGAGAGACTGAAGCTTTCTTT
>TRBJ1-1|.|TRBV7-2|.
CASSLATGPKKAFF
TGTGCCAGCAGCTTAGCAACAGGCCCTAAAAAAGCTTTCTTT
>TRBJ2-6|.|TRBV7-6|.
CASSAKQGSSGANVLTF
TGTGCCAGCAGCGCAAAACAGGGATCTTCTGGGGCCAACGTCCTGACTTTC
>TRBJ1-5|.|TRBV13|TRBD1
CASSKGQGRGQPQHF
TGTGCCAGCAGCAAAGGACAGGGACGGGGTCAGCCCCAGCATTTT
>TRBJ2-1|.|TRBV6-1|.
CACLRGRSYNEQFF
TGTGCCTGCCTGAGAGGGAGGTCTTACAATGAGCAGTTCTTC
>TRBJ1-4|few|TRBV10-1|TRBD1
CASSRGTGPNEKLFF
TGCGCCAGCAGCCGAGGGACAGGCCCGAATGAAAAACTGTTTTTT
>TRBJ1-3|.|TRBV2|TRBD1
CASSVTGAGNTIYF
TGTGCCAGCAGCGTAACAGGGGCGGGAAACACCATATATTTT
>TRBJ1-5|few|TRBV30|.
CAFKAVSNQPQHF
TGTGCCTTCAAGGCGGTAAGCAATCAGCCCCAGCATTTT